A single sample gave rise to the 6 T cell receptor beta chains below, sequenced in a study of blood T cell repertoires in COVID-19. The data were produced by immunoSEQ multiplex PCR, yet TCRdb's version contains in-frame clones alone and is incomplete. The sample lists hundreds of thousands of clones; roughly 79% were seen once. Sequences were obtained from peripheral blood. Every receptor here comes from a woman aged 80 or over with acute or convalescent COVID-19.

This CDR3 is CASSSHSVLPMSYTF. In nucleotides, the CDR3 is TGTGCCAGCAGTTCCCACAGTGTGCTACCTATGAGCTACACCTTC. J is TRBJ1-2 and V is TRBV6-2 or TRBV6-3; D call uncertain. V shed 4 bases and J shed 9 bases, with 21 bases lying between them. CDR3 length: 15 amino acids. The germline CDR1 and CDR2 sequences are MNHEY and SVGEGT.

The V and J genes are TRBV5-1 and TRBJ1-1; maybe TRBD1 (5 bases). Trimming removed 6 bases from V and 4 bases from J, with 10 bases in between. Germline assignment: CDR1 SGHRS and CDR2 YFSETQ. This CDR3 has 12 residues. CDR3 sequence: CASKAGGTEAFF. The CDR3 DNA is TGCGCCAGCAAGGCGGGGGGCACTGAAGCTTTCTTT.

The chain joins TRBV7-9 to TRBJ2-7; D may be TRBD2 (5 bases). Trimming cost V 10 bases and J 2 bases, with 18 bases left between them. Germline V gives CDR1 SEHNR, CDR2 FQNEAQ (reference sequence). The CDR3 contains 14 residues. The CDR3 here is CATEGMDSPYEQYF. The CDR3 nucleotides are TGTGCCACCGAAGGGATGGACTCACCCTACGAGCAGTACTTC.

The chain has TRBV6-2 or TRBV6-3 and TRBJ2-1; 9 bases agree with TRBD2. Trimming cost V 7 bases and J 6 bases; bases outside gene matches: 10. Germline-derived CDR1 and CDR2 are MNHEY and SVGEGT. The CDR3 length is 15 residues. The CDR3 region is CASNPSGRIGNEQFF. The CDR3 nucleotides are TGTGCCAGCAACCCGAGCGGGAGGATAGGCAATGAGCAGTTCTTC.

The V gene is TRBV10-3, the J gene TRBJ2-7; D might be TRBD1 (6 bases). V was shortened by 3 bases and J by 2 bases, with 14 bases between the two germline ends. The CDR3 sequence is 15 residues long. Germline V gives CDR1 ENHRY, CDR2 SYGVKD. This CDR3 reads CAISDQGPGPYEQYF. The CDR3 bases are TGTGCCATCAGTGATCAGGGGCCGGGGCCCTACGAGCAGTACTTC.

The chain combines TRBV3-1 (or the pseudogene TRBV3-2) with TRBJ1-5, with D possibly TRBD1 on 5 matching bases. V was clipped by 8 bases and J by 7 bases, with 18 bases between them. The CDR3 consists of 14 residues. Germline assignment: CDR1 LGHDT and CDR2 YNNKEL (reference sequence). CDR3 coding DNA: TGTGCCAGCTCCCGGCGGGGCCTTCGGCAGCCCCAGCATTTT. Encoded protein: CASSRRGLRQPQHF.